This entry describes one T cell receptor beta chain. The specificity of this receptor is unknown. No much larger clonotype is one base removed from it; base qualities were not supplied. These data originate in a study of blood T cell repertoires in COVID-19 (TCRdb year 2020). Concerning the study at large: Samples from collaborators originated in the United States, Italy and Spain and spanned both the acute and convalescent phases of COVID-19. The material from the prospective study consisted of cDNA or gDNA derived from T cells, B-cell-depleted T cells, or PBMCs. The dataset comprised deeply sampled blood TCRbeta repertoires from subjects exposed to, actively infected with, or recovered from COVID-19. A freely available public database, intended as a resource for researchers studying the immune response to SARS-CoV-2, is where the repertoires were released. Samples came from the ongoing ImmuneRACE study (first 160 participants) plus 1,254 subjects from 6 global collaborators. Nearly every sample came with metadata listing a de-identified subject ID, COVID-19 status, age in years and sex. Where HLA class I and class II types were available, the types were taken from metadata supplied by the sample provider, not from assay-based typing.

Including cysteine and phenylalanine, the CDR3 has 15 amino acids. Only CDR3 DNA remains: 45 bases, in frame from the first base. Germline trimming: 4 bases from V, 1 base from J; junction bases outside gene matches: 7. Taken from the germline V gene, the CDR1 and CDR2 loops are MNHEY and SVGAGI. The collaborating institutions used their own protocols to collect whole blood in K2EDTA tubes. For TCRbeta analysis, collaborator samples were shipped as frozen whole blood, as isolated PBMCs, or as DNA extracted from either sample type. TCRbeta CDR3 regions were amplified from genomic DNA using the immunoSEQ Assay, a bias-controlled multiplex PCR. Per the original workflow: Within the assay, amplification of reference gene primers was used to estimate how many nucleated cells each sample contained. Sequence reads were collapsed and filtered to measure the absolute abundance of every unique TCRbeta CDR3 rearrangement. For each sample, productive Simpson clonality was calculated as the square root of Simpson's diversity index across productive rearrangements. The source is immuneACCESS, and TCRdb retained only in-frame sequences with V and J called. Part of the clones is not carried over; for the studies checked, unresolved V genes explain less than half of this, and the remainder is unexplained. The D gene and trimming were derived from the DNA, and the V and J assignments and clone size from that table. The sample table shows about 100,000 clones, and 85% to 90% are seen once. The ten largest clones capture 1.5% of the sample.

Results the study describes overall, beyond this receptor: How much clinical and demographic metadata was included differed by source and by participant, and the metadata was provided uncurated.

The specimen sequenced was peripheral blood. This sequence uses TRBV6-5 and TRBJ2-7, with TRBD1 matching 7 junction bases. The sequence was obtained from a human donor with active COVID-19. The donor label of this sample is uncertain. This receptor carries the CDR3 CASSWTGRLSYEQYF. The nucleotide sequence reads as follows: TGTGCCAGCAGTTGGACAGGACGACTTTCCTACGAGCAGTACTTC.